Listed below are T cell receptor beta chains from one sample, sequenced in a study of cytomegalovirus exposure and HLA in healthy donors. Profiling relied on immunoSEQ multiplex PCR, and the TCRdb table lists in-frame clones only, not all of them. Its clone listing holds approximately 110,000 clones. The source material was PBMCs. These TCRs come from a man younger than 30 in good health and CMV-seronegative. Both conserved end residues are part of each CDR3. Fields, in order: D gene, J gene, V gene, CDR3 DNA, CDR3 protein. A D gene is named only where the DNA matches it firmly.

NA TRBJ1-5 TRBV20-1 TGCAGTGCCGGGTATCAGCCCCAGCATTTT CSAGYQPQHF
TRBD2 TRBJ2-3 TRBV5-1 TGCGCCAGCAGCTGGGGACTAGCGGAAGATACGCAGTATTTT CASSWGLAEDTQYF
TRBD2 TRBJ2-7 TRBV7-2 TGTGCCAGCAGCCGTCGACTAGCGGGGGGAACCTACGAGCAGTACTTC CASSRRLAGGTYEQYF
TRBD2 TRBJ2-1 TRBV6-5 TGTGCCAGCAGTTACAAGGGACTAGCGAATGAGCAGTTCTTC CASSYKGLANEQFF
NA TRBJ2-3 TRBV27 TGTGCCAGCAGTATCTTCACTAGCACAGATACGCAGTATTTT CASSIFTSTDTQYF
NA TRBJ2-7 TRBV7-2 TGTGCCAGCAGCTTAGCGGAACTAGCTGTTCCGTACTTC CASSLAELAVPYF
NA TRBJ2-7 TRBV18 TGTGCCAGCTCACCGATACAGAAAAACGAGCAGTACTTC CASSPIQKNEQYF
TRBD1 TRBJ1-6 TRBV7-8 TGTGCCAGCAGCTTTGCCGGGACAGGGGACGTAACCCTCCACTTT CASSFAGTGDVTLHF
TRBD1 TRBJ1-5 TRBV5-1 TGCGCCAGCAGCCCCGAGGGGTGGACAGGGGCTCAGCCCCAGCATTTT CASSPEGWTGAQPQHF
NA TRBJ1-5 TRBV28 TGTGCCAGCAGTACGGGACATGGGGGCAATCAGCCCCAGCATTTT CASSTGHGGNQPQHF
TRBD1 TRBJ2-2 TRBV11-3 TGTGCCAGCAGCCCGGGACAGGGGTGGACCGGGGAGCTGTTTTTT CASSPGQGWTGELFF
TRBD1 TRBJ1-2 TRBV6-1 TGTGCCAGCAGCCGGGACAGCAACTATGGCTACACCTTC CASSRDSNYGYTF
TRBD2 TRBJ2-3 TRBV15 TGTGCCACGGAAGACCGCGCGGGAGTCACAGATACGCAGTATTTT CATEDRAGVTDTQYF
NA TRBJ2-5 TRBV5-5 TGTGCCAGCAGCCCGTCGACATGGATCCAAGAGACCCAGTACTTC CASSPSTWIQETQYF
TRBD1 TRBJ2-7 TRBV19 TGTGCCAGTAGGGACCGAACCGGGACAGCCTACGAGCAGTACTTC CASRDRTGTAYEQYF
NA TRBJ2-7 TRBV25-1 TGTGCCAGCCGACTGACCGGGGAAGCCTACGAGCAGTACTTC CASRLTGEAYEQYF
NA TRBJ2-7 TRBV25-1 TGTGCCAGCAGTGAACCGGGGGTCCGGTCCTACGAGCAGTACTTC CASSEPGVRSYEQYF
NA TRBJ1-5 TRBV30 TGTGCCTGGAGTCCCGGGAACAATCAGCCCCAGCATTTT CAWSPGNNQPQHF
NA TRBJ2-4 TRBV4-1 TGCGCCAGCAGCCAAGCCCCTCAGCGGATCCACTTAGCCAAAAACATTCAGTACTTC CASSQAPQRIHLAKNIQYF
NA TRBJ1-1 TRBV30 TGTGCCTGGAGTGCTTGGACAGATCGGAACTGGAACACTGAAGCTTTCTTT CAWSAWTDRNWNTEAFF
TRBD1 TRBJ1-1 TRBV9 TGTGCCAGCAGCCCCCGGGACAGCCCGGGAACTGAAGCTTTCTTT CASSPRDSPGTEAFF
NA TRBJ2-5 TRBV2 TGTGCCAGCAGTGACGACAGGGTGCTAGCGGGAGAGACCCAGTACTTC CASSDDRVLAGETQYF
NA TRBJ1-2 TRBV5-1 TGCGCCAGCAGTCCGTTCCCTCCTAACTATGGCTACACCTTC CASSPFPPNYGYTF
NA TRBJ2-7 TRBV7-6 TGTGCCAGCAGCCCCCCGCGGCCGCTGGTGTACGAGCAGTACTTC CASSPPRPLVYEQYF
NA TRBJ1-4 TRBV5-1 TGCGCCAGCAGCTTGGGGCAGGGGAGTGAAAAACTGTTTTTT CASSLGQGSEKLFF
TRBD1 TRBJ1-1 TRBV6-5 TGTGCCAGCAGTCAGACAGGGGGGGCGACTGAAGCTTTCTTT CASSQTGGATEAFF
NA TRBJ1-1 TRBV5-1 TGCGCCAGCAGCTCCGACAGAACCCTCACTGAAGCTTTCTTT CASSSDRTLTEAFF